This T cell receptor (beta chain) was recorded in a study of siplizumab effects on memory and regulatory T cells. Germline CDR1 and CDR2: LGHNA and YSLEER. The CDR3 has 18 residues. After removal of 1 base from V and 3 bases from J, the junction contained 11 bases not matched to a gene. Notes on the study in general: Reactions containing siplizumab showed mappable alloreactive CD4+ clones averaging about 70% Treg-derived, versus around 25% in controls.

Concerning this clone: What it binds is not known.

The repertoire was sequenced with immunoSEQ multiplex PCR; TCRdb's copy has only in-frame clones and lacks some. The table has around 82,000 clones, about 92% seen once. Sequenced: CD8+ T cells sorted from blood. The clonotype originates from a human donor in good health. This chain joins TRBV4-3 and TRBJ2-1, with 8 bases aligning to TRBD2. CDR3 bases: TGCGCCAGCAGCCAAGCCATAGGGCGGGGGGCCTACTACAATGAGCAGTTCTTC. Translated, it gives CASSQAIGRGAYYNEQFF.